The rows below give T cell receptor beta chains drawn from one sample of a study of blood T cells in healthy people across ages. One entry per CDR3 protein, called by TCRdb with MiXCR from the 5' RACE reads. The sample lists 780,000 or so distinct CDR3 sequences; about 48% were seen once. The sample was blood. These receptors were obtained from a man older than 75 in good health. The CDR3 runs from the conserved cysteine through the conserved F or W. Each record gives: J gene, V gene, clone size, D gene, CDR3 protein, CDR3 DNA. D genes are given only for firm matches. Clone size is given for some rows only: seen once, a few or many times, or a class if the clone is expanded.

TRBJ2-7	TRBV10-3	few	.	CAIRRQATYEQYF	TGTGCCATCAGGCGGCAGGCCACCTACGAGCAGTACTTC
TRBJ2-1	TRBV13	few	.	CASSLGRRSSYNEQFF	TGTGCCAGCAGCTTAGGCCGTCGCAGCTCCTACAATGAGCAGTTCTTC
TRBJ2-5	TRBV12-3/TRBV12-4	.	TRBD1	CASSSTGGAGETQYF	TGTGCCAGCAGTTCGACAGGGGGCGCCGGGGAGACCCAGTACTTC
TRBJ2-1	TRBV11-1	.	TRBD1	CASSSGTGDYNEQFF	TGTGCCAGCAGCTCCGGGACAGGGGATTACAATGAGCAGTTCTTC
TRBJ2-1	TRBV11-2	.	.	CASSPYRHEQFF	TGTGCCAGCAGCCCCTACAGGCATGAGCAGTTCTTC
TRBJ2-3	TRBV6-5	few	.	CASSASINRYAYF	TGTGCCAGCAGCGCCTCAATCAACAGATACGCGTATTTT
TRBJ2-1	TRBV2	.	TRBD1	CASSDVGQGVDEQFF	TGTGCCAGCAGTGATGTGGGACAGGGGGTCGATGAGCAGTTCTTC
TRBJ1-1	TRBV7-2	.	.	CASSGALNTEAFF	TGTGCCAGCTCGGGGGCCCTGAACACTGAAGCTTTCTTT
TRBJ1-6	TRBV20-1	.	.	CSARDLGGNSPLHF	TGCAGTGCTAGAGATTTGGGGGGGAATTCACCCCTCCACTTT
TRBJ2-7	TRBV7-7	.	.	CVSSFQAGSYEQYF	TGTGTCAGCAGCTTTCAGGCCGGCTCCTACGAGCAGTACTTC
TRBJ1-1	TRBV29-1	.	.	CSVDGGGTRGTEAFF	TGCAGCGTTGACGGGGGCGGGACCCGGGGGACTGAAGCTTTCTTT
TRBJ2-5	TRBV9	.	TRBD2	CASALAEGYQETQYF	TGTGCCAGTGCACTAGCGGAGGGGTACCAAGAGACCCAGTACTTC
TRBJ2-1	TRBV6-2/TRBV6-3	few	TRBD1	CASRPGQGGSYNEQFF	TGTGCCAGCAGACCTGGACAGGGCGGTTCCTACAATGAGCAGTTCTTC
TRBJ1-1	TRBV3-1	.	.	CASSQYGTNTEAFF	TGTGCCAGCAGCCAATACGGGACAAACACTGAAGCTTTCTTT
TRBJ2-7	TRBV6-1	.	.	CASSDPPGRAPYEQYF	TGTGCCAGCAGTGATCCTCCTGGGCGGGCCCCCTACGAGCAGTACTTC
TRBJ2-1	TRBV6-5	.	.	CASSYQVTSSYNEQFF	TGTGCCAGCAGTTACCAGGTCACAAGCTCCTACAATGAGCAGTTCTTC